The rows below give T cell receptor beta chains drawn from one sample of a study of shared clonotypes between healthy human individuals. This table comes from immunoSEQ multiplex PCR, and its TCRdb copy is limited to in-frame clones, with some not included. Here the sample spans some 2,100,000 clones, approximately 95% being singletons. The sample comprised naive CD4+ T cells sorted from blood. The source is a man younger than 35 in good health. The CDR3 runs from the conserved cysteine through the conserved F or W. A D gene is named only where the DNA matches it firmly. Size is stated for part of the rows, as once, few or many counts, or as a class when the clone is expanded.

size	V	J	D	CDR3	DNA
NA	TRBV2	TRBJ2-5	TRBD2	CASSEVGLAGEQETQYF	TGTGCCAGCAGTGAAGTGGGACTAGCGGGAGAACAAGAGACCCAGTACTTC
NA	TRBV7-2	TRBJ2-7	NA	CASSLLRVPYEQYF	TGTGCCAGCAGCTTACTCAGGGTCCCCTACGAGCAGTACTTC
NA	TRBV5-4	TRBJ1-5	NA	CASSIDGQPQHF	TGTGCCAGCAGCATTGACGGCCAGCCCCAGCATTTT
NA	TRBV10-3	TRBJ2-5	TRBD2	CAISLGLAGGQETQYF	TGTGCCATCAGCCTGGGACTAGCGGGGGGGCAAGAGACCCAGTACTTC
NA	TRBV5-1	TRBJ2-7	NA	CASSLGGGSYEQYF	TGCGCCAGCAGCTTGGGTGGCGGGTCCTACGAGCAGTACTTC
NA	TRBV2	TRBJ1-2	NA	CASSEEGPYGYTF	TGTGCCAGCAGTGAAGAGGGCCCCTATGGCTACACCTTC
NA	TRBV6-5	TRBJ1-4	NA	CASSSSWGGKEKLFF	TGTGCCAGCAGTTCTTCCTGGGGGGGAAAAGAAAAACTGTTTTTT
NA	TRBV28	TRBJ2-3	TRBD1	CASSWAGGLIITDTQYF	TGTGCCAGCAGTTGGGCAGGGGGCCTAATAATCACAGATACGCAGTATTTT
NA	TRBV28	TRBJ2-7	NA	CASRAEAGEQYF	TGTGCCAGCCGGGCCGAGGCTGGCGAGCAGTACTTC
NA	TRBV19	TRBJ1-3	NA	CASSSPVGNTIYF	TGTGCCAGTAGTTCCCCCGTTGGAAACACCATATATTTT
NA	TRBV27	TRBJ1-2	TRBD1	CASSTDRGPYGYTF	TGTGCCAGCAGTACCGACAGGGGGCCCTATGGCTACACCTTC
NA	TRBV18	TRBJ1-4	NA	CASSPNGETNEKLFF	TGTGCCAGCTCACCAAATGGGGAAACTAATGAAAAACTGTTTTTT
NA	TRBV18	TRBJ1-4	TRBD1	CASSPRTGGVYNEKLFF	TGTGCCAGCTCACCGCGGACAGGGGGCGTCTATAATGAAAAACTGTTTTTT
NA	TRBV5-1	TRBJ1-1	TRBD1	CASSNTLQGIRNTEAFF	TGCGCCAGCAGCAATACCCTACAGGGGATTAGGAACACTGAAGCTTTCTTT
NA	TRBV6-4	TRBJ1-6	NA	CASGNWGGPLRVYNSPLHF	TGTGCCAGCGGGAACTGGGGGGGCCCCTTGAGGGTCTATAATTCACCCCTCCACTTT
once	TRBV21-1	TRBJ2-7	NA	CASTVQTNSYEQYF	TGTGCCAGCACCGTGCAGACAAACTCCTACGAGCAGTACTTC
NA	TRBV21-1	TRBJ2-3	NA	CASSRRSGLEITDTQYF	TGTGCCAGCAGCAGGCGGTCGGGACTAGAGATCACAGATACGCAGTATTTT
NA	TRBV28	TRBJ2-2	NA	CASRMAGLNAGELFF	TGTGCCAGCAGGATGGCAGGGTTGAACGCCGGGGAGCTGTTTTTT
NA	TRBV5-5	TRBJ2-7	NA	CASSFGAPYEQYF	TGTGCCAGCAGCTTCGGGGCCCCCTACGAGCAGTACTTC
NA	TRBV5-4	TRBJ2-1	NA	CASRVAAAGNEQFF	TGTGCCAGCAGAGTAGCGGCTGCGGGCAATGAGCAGTTCTTC
NA	TRBV19	TRBJ2-1	NA	CASTSRGTGYYNEQFF	TGTGCCAGTACCTCCCGTGGAACGGGTTACTACAATGAGCAGTTCTTC
NA	TRBV6-6	TRBJ2-7	NA	CASSYSDSSYEQYF	TGTGCCAGCAGTTACTCCGACAGCTCCTACGAGCAGTACTTC
NA	TRBV6-4	TRBJ2-4	TRBD1	CASSDLRGLENIQYF	TGTGCCAGCAGTGACCTAAGGGGGCTGGAAAACATTCAGTACTTC
NA	TRBV10-3	TRBJ2-1	NA	CAISDRYNEQFF	TGTGCCATCAGTGACCGGTACAATGAGCAGTTCTTC
NA	TRBV7-3	TRBJ2-3	TRBD2	CASSPVAGSTDTQYF	TGTGCCAGCAGCCCTGTAGCGGGGAGCACAGATACGCAGTATTTT
NA	TRBV7-2	TRBJ1-2	TRBD1	CASSGQALILQTQTGGYTF	TGTGCCAGCAGCGGACAGGCCCTTATTCTCCAGACCCAGACGGGTGGCTACACCTTC
NA	TRBV7-8	TRBJ1-5	TRBD1	CASSLRDTGVYQPQHF	TGTGCCAGCAGCTTGAGGGATACAGGGGTTTATCAGCCCCAGCATTTT
NA	TRBV2	TRBJ2-1	TRBD2	CASSEETSGRNEQFF	TGTGCCAGCAGTGAAGAAACTAGCGGGAGGAATGAGCAGTTCTTC
NA	TRBV30	TRBJ1-2	NA	CAWSVLRVEGYTF	TGTGCCTGGAGTGTACTCAGGGTGGAGGGCTACACCTTC
NA	TRBV14	TRBJ2-7	NA	CASSQGLYEQYF	TGTGCCAGCAGCCAAGGACTCTACGAGCAGTACTTC
NA	TRBV7-8	TRBJ1-1	NA	CASSLDLFPANTEAFF	TGTGCCAGCAGCTTAGATCTGTTCCCCGCGAACACTGAAGCTTTCTTT
NA	TRBV5-6	TRBJ2-7	TRBD2	CASGLGRFPLEQYF	TGTGCCAGCGGGCTCGGGAGGTTTCCCCTTGAGCAGTACTTC
NA	TRBV10-3	TRBJ2-2	NA	CAISESTNTGELFF	TGTGCCATCAGTGAGTCCACGAACACCGGGGAGCTGTTTTTT
NA	TRBV19	TRBJ2-6	NA	CASSGDSPMANVLTF	TGTGCCAGTAGTGGCGACAGCCCAATGGCCAACGTCCTGACTTTC
NA	TRBV7-2	TRBJ1-2	NA	CASSPTASNYGYTF	TGTGCCAGCAGCCCCACAGCTTCTAACTATGGCTACACCTTC
NA	TRBV6-5	TRBJ1-6	NA	CASRGSNSPLHF	TGTGCCAGCAGGGGCTCTAATTCACCCCTCCACTTT
NA	TRBV7-7	TRBJ1-1	TRBD1	CASSFDRGTEAFF	TGTGCTAGCAGCTTTGACAGGGGCACTGAAGCTTTCTTT
NA	TRBV30	TRBJ1-5	TRBD1	CAWSIGTGNQPQHF	TGTGCCTGGAGTATCGGGACAGGAAATCAGCCCCAGCATTTT
NA	TRBV25-1	TRBJ2-3	NA	CASSELGGNTQYF	TGTGCCAGCAGTGAATTGGGGGGCAATACGCAGTATTTT
NA	TRBV7-2	TRBJ2-7	NA	CASSSGQPSYEQYF	TGTGCCAGCTCCTCGGGACAACCCTCCTACGAGCAGTACTTC
NA	TRBV6-5	TRBJ2-3	NA	CASSYGDLDTQYF	TGTGCCAGCAGTTACGGAGATCTAGATACGCAGTATTTT
once	TRBV4-1	TRBJ1-2	NA	CASSQRDTSLGSYGYTF	TGCGCCAGCAGCCAAAGGGACACGAGTCTTGGCTCCTATGGCTACACCTTC
NA	TRBV5-1	TRBJ2-4	NA	CASSFRRGLAKNIQYF	TGCGCCAGCAGCTTCAGGAGAGGGCTAGCCAAAAACATTCAGTACTTC
NA	TRBV4-1	TRBJ2-2	NA	CASSPASLTGELFF	TGCGCCAGCAGTCCTGCTAGCTTGACCGGGGAGCTGTTTTTT
NA	TRBV7-9	TRBJ2-4	TRBD1	CASSFTDRVTNIQYF	TGTGCCAGCAGCTTTACGGACAGGGTTACAAACATTCAGTACTTC
once	TRBV27	TRBJ2-7	NA	CASSPPALWDRSYEQYF	TGTGCCAGCAGCCCGCCGGCCTTATGGGATCGGTCCTACGAGCAGTACTTC
once	TRBV6-6	TRBJ1-5	NA	CASSYSAGSNQPQHF	TGTGCCAGCAGTTACTCGGCAGGGAGCAATCAGCCCCAGCATTTT
NA	TRBV14	TRBJ2-2	TRBD2	CASSHGLARPGELFF	TGTGCCAGCAGCCATGGACTAGCGCGACCCGGGGAGCTGTTTTTT
once	TRBV30	TRBJ1-6	NA	CAWRVVGSPLHF	TGTGCCTGGAGGGTTGTGGGTTCACCCCTCCACTTT
NA	TRBV30	TRBJ1-1	NA	CAWRAADWAFF	TGTGCCTGGAGGGCAGCGGATTGGGCTTTCTTT
NA	TRBV9	TRBJ2-2	TRBD1	CASSEGQAPTGELFF	TGTGCCAGCAGCGAGGGACAGGCGCCCACCGGGGAGCTGTTTTTT
NA	TRBV20-1	TRBJ1-1	NA	CSAPDNTEAFF	TGCAGTGCTCCGGACAACACTGAAGCTTTCTTT
NA	TRBV30	TRBJ2-3	NA	CASAQGRTDTQYF	TGTGCCTCTGCCCAAGGGAGAACAGATACGCAGTATTTT
NA	TRBV5-5	TRBJ1-4	NA	CASSGYLAANEKLFF	TGTGCCAGCAGCGGGTATTTAGCGGCTAATGAAAAACTGTTTTTT
NA	TRBV7-2	TRBJ2-7	TRBD1	CASSPDRGRDDEQYF	TGTGCCAGCAGCCCGGACAGGGGGCGGGATGACGAGCAGTACTTC